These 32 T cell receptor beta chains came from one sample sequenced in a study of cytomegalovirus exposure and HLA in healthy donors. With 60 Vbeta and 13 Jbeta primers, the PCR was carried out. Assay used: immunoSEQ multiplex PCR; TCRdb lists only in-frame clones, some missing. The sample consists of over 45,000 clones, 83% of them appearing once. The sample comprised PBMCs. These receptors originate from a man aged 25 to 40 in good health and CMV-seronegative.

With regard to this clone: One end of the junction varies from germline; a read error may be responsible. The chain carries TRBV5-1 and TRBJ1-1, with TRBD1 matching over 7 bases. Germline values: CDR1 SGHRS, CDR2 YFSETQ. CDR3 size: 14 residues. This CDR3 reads CAGSLGQKNTEAFF. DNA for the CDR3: TGCGCCGGCAGCTTGGGACAGAAGAACACTGAAGCTTTCTTT.

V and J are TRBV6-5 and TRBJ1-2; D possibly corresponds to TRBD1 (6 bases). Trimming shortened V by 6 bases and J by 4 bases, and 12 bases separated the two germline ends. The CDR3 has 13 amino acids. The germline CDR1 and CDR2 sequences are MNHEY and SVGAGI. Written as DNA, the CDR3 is TGTGCCAGCAGGGTGGGGGCACTCTATGGCTACACCTTC. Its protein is CASRVGALYGYTF.

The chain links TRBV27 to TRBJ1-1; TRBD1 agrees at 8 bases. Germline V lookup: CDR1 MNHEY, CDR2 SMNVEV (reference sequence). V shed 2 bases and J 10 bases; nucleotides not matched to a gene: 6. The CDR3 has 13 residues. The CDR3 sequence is CASSLLGQGRAFF. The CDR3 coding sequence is TGTGCCAGCAGTTTACTCGGACAGGGAAGAGCTTTCTTT.

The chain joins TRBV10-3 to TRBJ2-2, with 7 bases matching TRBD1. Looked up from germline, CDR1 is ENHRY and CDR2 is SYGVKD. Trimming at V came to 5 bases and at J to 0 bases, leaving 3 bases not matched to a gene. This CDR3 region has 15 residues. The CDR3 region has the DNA TGTGCCATCAGTTGGACAGGAGCGAACACCGGGGAGCTGTTTTTT. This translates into CAISWTGANTGELFF.

CDR3 nucleotide sequence: TGTGCCAGCAGCTTAGTAGCCTCCAGCGGGGGGGCGAGGAATGAGCAGTTCTTC. Its protein is CASSLVASSGGARNEQFF. The chain links TRBV7-2 to TRBJ2-1; TRBD2 agrees at 10 bases. Germline CDR1 SGHTA, CDR2 FQGNSA. The CDR3 runs 18 residues. Trimming removed 1 base from V and 7 bases from J; junction bases left unmatched: 13.

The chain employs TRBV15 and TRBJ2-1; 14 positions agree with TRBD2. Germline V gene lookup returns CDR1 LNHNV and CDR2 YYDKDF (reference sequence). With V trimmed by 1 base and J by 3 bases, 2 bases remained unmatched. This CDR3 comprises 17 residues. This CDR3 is CATSRAGTSGSYNEQFF. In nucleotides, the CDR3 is TGTGCCACCAGCAGAGCCGGGACTAGCGGGAGCTACAATGAGCAGTTCTTC.

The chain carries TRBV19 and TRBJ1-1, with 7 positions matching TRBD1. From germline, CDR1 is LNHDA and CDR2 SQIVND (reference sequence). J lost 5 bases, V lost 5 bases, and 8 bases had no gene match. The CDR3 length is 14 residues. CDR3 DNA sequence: TGTGCCAGTAGTTTCCGACAGGGAGTAACTGAAGCTTTCTTT. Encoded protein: CASSFRQGVTEAFF. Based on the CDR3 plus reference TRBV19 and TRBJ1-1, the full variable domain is DGGITQSPKYLFRKEGQNVTLSCEQNLNHDAMYWYRQDPGQGLRLIYYSQIVNDFQKGDIAEGYSVSREKKESFPLTVTSAQKNPTAFYLCASSFRQGVTEAFFGQGTRLTVV.

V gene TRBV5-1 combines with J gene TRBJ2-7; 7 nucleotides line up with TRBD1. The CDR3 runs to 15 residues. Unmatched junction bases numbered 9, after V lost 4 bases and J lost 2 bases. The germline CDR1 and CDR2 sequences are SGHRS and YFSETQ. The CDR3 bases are TGCGCCAGCAGCCCGGACGCCCAGGGGGCCTACGAGCAGTACTTC. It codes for CASSPDAQGAYEQYF. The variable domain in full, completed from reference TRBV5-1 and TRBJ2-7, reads KAGVTQTPRYLIKTRGQQVTLSCSPISGHRSVSWYQQTPGQGLQFLFEYFSETQRNKGNFPGRFSGRQFSNSRSEMNVSTLELGDSALYLCASSPDAQGAYEQYFGPGTRLTVT.

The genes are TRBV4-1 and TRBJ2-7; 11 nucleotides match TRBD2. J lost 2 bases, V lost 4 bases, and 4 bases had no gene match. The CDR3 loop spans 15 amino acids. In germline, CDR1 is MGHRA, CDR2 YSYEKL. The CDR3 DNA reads TGCGCCAGCAGCCGCGGGACTAGCGGTACCTACGAGCAGTACTTC. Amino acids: CASSRGTSGTYEQYF.

In DNA form, the CDR3 reads TGCGCCAGCAGTCAATCCAGAACTAGCCGCACCGGGGAGCTGTTTTTT. Residues: CASSQSRTSRTGELFF. The chain employs TRBV23-1 and TRBJ2-2; weak D call: TRBD2 (6 bases). TRBV23-1 is an open reading frame whose function is uncertain. The V end lost 0 bases, the J end lost 4 bases, and 12 bases lay between the germline ends. CDR3 size: 16 residues.

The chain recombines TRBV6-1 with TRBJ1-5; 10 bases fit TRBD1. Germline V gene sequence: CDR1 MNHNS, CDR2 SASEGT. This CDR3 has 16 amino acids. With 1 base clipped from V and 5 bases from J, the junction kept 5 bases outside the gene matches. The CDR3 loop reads CASSEVWDRGHQPQHF. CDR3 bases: TGTGCCAGCAGTGAAGTTTGGGACAGGGGTCATCAGCCCCAGCATTTT.

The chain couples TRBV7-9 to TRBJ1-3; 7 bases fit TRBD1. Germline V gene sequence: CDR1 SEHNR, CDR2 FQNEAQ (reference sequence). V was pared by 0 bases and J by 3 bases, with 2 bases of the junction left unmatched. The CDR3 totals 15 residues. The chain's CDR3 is CASSLATGLGNTIYF. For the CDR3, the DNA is TGTGCCAGCAGCTTAGCGACAGGGCTTGGAAACACCATATATTTT.

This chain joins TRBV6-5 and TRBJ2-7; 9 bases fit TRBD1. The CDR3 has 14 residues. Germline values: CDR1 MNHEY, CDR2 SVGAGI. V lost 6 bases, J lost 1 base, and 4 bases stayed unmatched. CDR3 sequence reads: CASSETGGSYEQYF. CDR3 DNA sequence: TGTGCCAGCAGCGAGACAGGGGGGTCCTACGAGCAGTACTTC.

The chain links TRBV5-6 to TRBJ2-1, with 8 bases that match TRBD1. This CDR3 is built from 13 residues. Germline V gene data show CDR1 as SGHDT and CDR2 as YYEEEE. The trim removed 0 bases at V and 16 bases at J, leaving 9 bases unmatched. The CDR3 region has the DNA TGTGCCAGCAGCTTGGGAGTGACAGGGGAAGCCTTCTTC. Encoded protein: CASSLGVTGEAFF.

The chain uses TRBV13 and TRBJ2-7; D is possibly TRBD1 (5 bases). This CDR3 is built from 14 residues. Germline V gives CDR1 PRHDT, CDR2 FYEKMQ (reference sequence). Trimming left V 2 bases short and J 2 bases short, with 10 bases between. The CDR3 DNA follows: TGTGCCAGCAGCTTACAGGGAACTCCCTACGAGCAGTACTTC. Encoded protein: CASSLQGTPYEQYF.

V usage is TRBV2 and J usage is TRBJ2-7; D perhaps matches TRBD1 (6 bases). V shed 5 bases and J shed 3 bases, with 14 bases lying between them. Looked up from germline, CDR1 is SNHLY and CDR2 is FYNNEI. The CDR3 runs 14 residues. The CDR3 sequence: CASSRGTTIYEQYF. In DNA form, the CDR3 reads TGTGCCAGCAGTAGGGGGACAACCATCTACGAGCAGTACTTC.

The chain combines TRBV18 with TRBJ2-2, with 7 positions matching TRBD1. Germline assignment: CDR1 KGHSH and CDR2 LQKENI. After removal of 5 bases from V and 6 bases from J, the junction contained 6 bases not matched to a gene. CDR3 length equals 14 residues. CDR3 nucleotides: TGTGCCAGCTCAATGCGGACAGGTCCCGGGGAGCTGTTTTTT. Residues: CASSMRTGPGELFF. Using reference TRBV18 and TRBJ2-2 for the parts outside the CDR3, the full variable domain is NAGVMQNPRHLVRRRGQEARLRCSPMKGHSHVYWYRQLPEEGLKFMVYLQKENIIDESGMPKERFSAEFPKEGPSILRIQQVVRGDSAAYFCASSMRTGPGELFFGEGSRLTVL.

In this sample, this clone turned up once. The CDR3 DNA follows: TGTGCCAGCTCACAAGGGGGCCCGGGGCAGCCCCAGCATTTT. It encodes CASSQGGPGQPQHF. The chain uses TRBV18 and TRBJ1-5, with 7 positions matching TRBD1. Germline assignment: CDR1 KGHSH and CDR2 LQKENI. Trimming removed 4 bases from V and 7 bases from J; junction bases left unmatched: 7. The CDR3 has 14 residues.

CDR3 in amino acids: CASSLGQGSWGQPQHF. The CDR3 region has the DNA TGTGCCAGCAGCCTGGGACAGGGGAGTTGGGGTCAGCCCCAGCATTTT. The chain joins TRBV11-2 to TRBJ1-5; 10 positions agree with TRBD1. This CDR3 comprises 16 residues. V was pared by 5 bases and J by 6 bases, with 10 bases of the junction left unmatched. The germline CDR1 and CDR2 sequences are SGHAT and FQNNGV. The full variable domain, its missing parts supplied by reference TRBV11-2 and TRBJ1-5, is EAGVAQSPRYKIIEKRQSVAFWCNPISGHATLYWYQQILGQGPKLLIQFQNNGVVDDSQLPKDRFSAERLKGVDSTLKIQPAKLEDSAVYLCASSLGQGSWGQPQHFGDGTRLSIL.

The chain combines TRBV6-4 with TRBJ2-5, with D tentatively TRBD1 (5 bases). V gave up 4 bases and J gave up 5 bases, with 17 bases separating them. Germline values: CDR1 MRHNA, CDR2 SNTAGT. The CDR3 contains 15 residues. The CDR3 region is CASSAQGGSAETQYF. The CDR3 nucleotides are TGTGCCAGCAGTGCCCAGGGTGGTAGTGCCGAGACCCAGTACTTC.

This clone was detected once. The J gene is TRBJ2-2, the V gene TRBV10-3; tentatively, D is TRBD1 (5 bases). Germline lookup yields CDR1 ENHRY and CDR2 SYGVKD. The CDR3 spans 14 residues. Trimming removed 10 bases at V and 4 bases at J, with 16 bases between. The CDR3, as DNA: TGTGCCAGCTCGACAGCCCTGGGCACCGGGGAGCTGTTTTTT. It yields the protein CASSTALGTGELFF.

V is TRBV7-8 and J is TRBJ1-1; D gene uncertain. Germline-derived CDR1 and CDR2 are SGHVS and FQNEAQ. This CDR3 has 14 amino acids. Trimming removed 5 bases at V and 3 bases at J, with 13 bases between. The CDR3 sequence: CASSLFPGDTEAFF. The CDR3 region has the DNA TGTGCCAGCAGCCTCTTTCCCGGGGACACTGAAGCTTTCTTT.

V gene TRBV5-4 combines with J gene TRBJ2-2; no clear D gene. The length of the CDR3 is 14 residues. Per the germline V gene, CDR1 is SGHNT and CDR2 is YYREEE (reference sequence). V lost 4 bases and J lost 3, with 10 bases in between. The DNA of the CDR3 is TGTGCCAGCAGCACCGACACCGACACCGGGGAGCTGTTTTTT. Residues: CASSTDTDTGELFF. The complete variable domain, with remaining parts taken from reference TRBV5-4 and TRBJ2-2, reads ETGVTQSPTHLIKTRGQQVTLRCSSQSGHNTVSWYQQALGQGPQFIFQYYREEENGRGNFPPRFSGLQFPNYSSELNVNALELDDSALYLCASSTDTDTGELFFGEGSRLTVL.

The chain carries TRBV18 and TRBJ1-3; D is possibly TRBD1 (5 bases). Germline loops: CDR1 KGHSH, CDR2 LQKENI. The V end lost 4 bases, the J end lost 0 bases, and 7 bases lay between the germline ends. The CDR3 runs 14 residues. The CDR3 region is CASSRQSSGNTIYF. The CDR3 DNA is TGTGCCAGCTCACGACAGAGCTCTGGAAACACCATATATTTT.

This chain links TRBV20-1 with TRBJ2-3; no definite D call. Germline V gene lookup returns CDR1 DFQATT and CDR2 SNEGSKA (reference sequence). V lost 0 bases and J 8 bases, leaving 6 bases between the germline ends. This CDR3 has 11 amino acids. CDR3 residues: CSARDPGTQYF. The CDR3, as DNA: TGCAGTGCTAGAGATCCGGGTACGCAGTATTTT.

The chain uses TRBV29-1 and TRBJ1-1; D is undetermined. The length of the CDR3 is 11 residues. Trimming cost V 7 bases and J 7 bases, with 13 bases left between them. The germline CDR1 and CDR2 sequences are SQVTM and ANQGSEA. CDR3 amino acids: CSAQRSDEAFF. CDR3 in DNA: TGCAGCGCCCAGAGGTCTGATGAAGCTTTCTTT.

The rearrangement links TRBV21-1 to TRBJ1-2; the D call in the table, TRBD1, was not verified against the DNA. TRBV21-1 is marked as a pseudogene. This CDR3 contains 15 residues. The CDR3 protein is CASSTPGTPNYGYTF. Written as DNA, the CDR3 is TGTGCCAGCAGCACCCCCGGGACACCTAACTATGGCTACACCTTC.

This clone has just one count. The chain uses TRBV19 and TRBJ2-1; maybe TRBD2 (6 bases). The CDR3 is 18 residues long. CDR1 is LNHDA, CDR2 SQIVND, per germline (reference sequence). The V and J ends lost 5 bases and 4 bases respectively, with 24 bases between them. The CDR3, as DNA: TGTGCCAGTAGTCCCAACCTCCCCCTAGCGAGTCGATACAATGAGCAGTTCTTC. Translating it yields CASSPNLPLASRYNEQFF.

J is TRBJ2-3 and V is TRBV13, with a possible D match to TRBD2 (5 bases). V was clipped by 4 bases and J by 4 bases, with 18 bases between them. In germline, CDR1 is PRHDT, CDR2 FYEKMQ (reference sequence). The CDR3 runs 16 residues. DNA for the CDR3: TGTGCCAGCAGCTCCTACTACCGCGGTAGCGCAGATACGCAGTATTTT. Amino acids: CASSSYYRGSADTQYF.

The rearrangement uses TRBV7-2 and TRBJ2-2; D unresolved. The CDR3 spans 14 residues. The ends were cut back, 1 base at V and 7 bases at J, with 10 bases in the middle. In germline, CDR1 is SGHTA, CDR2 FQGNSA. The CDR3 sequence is CASSLVSPIGELFF. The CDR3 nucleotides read TGTGCCAGCAGCTTAGTCTCCCCTATCGGGGAGCTGTTTTTT.

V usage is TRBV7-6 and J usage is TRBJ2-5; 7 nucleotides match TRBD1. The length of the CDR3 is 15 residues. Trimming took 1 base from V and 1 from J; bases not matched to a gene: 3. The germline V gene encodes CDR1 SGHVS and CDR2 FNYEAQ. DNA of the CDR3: TGTGCCAGCAGCTTAGACAGGGGTCCCCAAGAGACCCAGTACTTC. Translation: CASSLDRGPQETQYF.

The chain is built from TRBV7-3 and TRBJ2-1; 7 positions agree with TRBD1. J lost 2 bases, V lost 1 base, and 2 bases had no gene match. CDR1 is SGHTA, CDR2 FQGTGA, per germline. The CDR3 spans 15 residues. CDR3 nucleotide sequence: TGTGCCAGCAGCTTAAGGGGACAGCCCTACAATGAGCAGTTCTTC. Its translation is CASSLRGQPYNEQFF.